This TCR beta chain emerged from a study of T-cell reconstitution after alpha-beta-depleted transplantation in children (TCRdb year 2016). With regard to the full study: The study quantitatively tracked T-cell immune reconstitution after TCRalphabeta/CD19-depleted allogeneic hematopoietic cell transplantation in children using TCR repertoire profiling. Results the study describes overall, beyond this receptor: Over the following months the frequencies of hyperexpanded clones went down, and after one year T-cell counts and TCRbeta diversity were mostly credited to newly produced T cells. In some patients, the high TCRbeta diversity seen at day 60 was put down to recipient T cells and intrathymic progenitors that had survived conditioning. Apparently early alphabetaT-cell count recovery about two months after transplant reportedly relied on only several hundred rapidly expanded clones derived from non-depleted graft cells.

Clipping removes 2 bases from V and 0 bases from J, with 2 as the unmatched junction base count. CDR1 and CDR2 are read off the germline V gene as ENHRY and SYGVKD. From the cysteine through the phenylalanine, the CDR3 covers 17 amino acids. Only CDR3 DNA is held: 51 bases, read in frame from base 1. Preparation of the library involved PCR. The listed sequencing device is Illumina HiSeq 2500. TCR library preparation used molecular barcoding, with unique molecular identifiers applied to normalize quantification of the TCRbeta repertoire. TCRdb reprocessed the public reads (quality trimming at Q25 with fastp, clone calling with MiXCR) and kept in-frame beta chains. Entries that share a CDR3 protein sequence are merged under the most common genes and DNA. This sample has 7,000 to 9,500 distinct CDR3 sequences in its table, and under 20% of those were observed once. The top ten clones comprise 88% of the sample.

Per the publication, the time point label means: day 60 (about 2 months) after transplantation. The treatment or condition label on this specimen signifies: allogeneic hematopoietic cell transplantation with graft depleted of TCRalphabeta T cells and CD19 B cells. Transplant recipients were children who received TCRalphabeta/CD19-depleted allogeneic hematopoietic cell grafts. As regards this clonotype: Its antigen remains unidentified. There are no base qualities to consult, and no much larger clone falls within one base.

The source of this sequence is a girl under three years old who had a stem cell transplant for combined immunodeficiency, so the T cells may come from the graft donor. The sample in question was PBMCs, mostly from graft donor cells, obtained 60 days after TCRalphabeta/CD19-depleted stem cell transplant. The sequence is built from TRBV10-3 and TRBJ2-7; 15 bases in between match TRBD2. In nucleotides, the sequence is TGTGCCATCAGTGAGGGGACTAGCGGGAGGAGCTCCTACGAGCAGTACTTC. This gives the protein CAISEGTSGRSSYEQYF.